This entry concerns a single T cell receptor beta chain. Treatment specified: preoperative locoregional IRX-2 cytokine immunotherapy. This phase Ib study tested locoregional IRX-2 cytokine immunotherapy given before surgery. The data are from a study of preoperative IRX-2 immunotherapy in early breast cancer. Here immunoSEQ multiplex PCR was the method, and the copy in TCRdb shows in-frame clones only, minus some. The table records roughly 43,000 clones, about 94% of them present only once. Germline CDR1 SGHTA, CDR2 FQGNSA. V lost 1 base, J lost 0 bases, and 19 bases lay in between. The CDR3 loop spans 19 amino acids.

The source was tumor tissue, collected after IRX-2 immunotherapy. The gene calls are TRBV7-2 and TRBJ1-5, with D perhaps TRBD1 (5 bases). This TCR derives from a human donor with breast cancer. The CDR3: CASSLDLAEGLYSNQPQHF. DNA for the CDR3: TGTGCCAGCAGCTTAGATTTGGCGGAGGGACTTTATAGCAATCAGCCCCAGCATTTT.